The present T cell receptor (beta chain) was sequenced within a study of cytomegalovirus exposure and HLA in healthy donors. Study results and limitations: The number of N-insertions in an Asian-associated ancestry cluster was reportedly below the roughly 620-donor mean in a later analysis. TRBV6-2, TRBV6-3 and some other V segments were unresolvable in 87-base-pair reads. Most of the CMV-associated TCR beta chains (in a later analysis) appeared to be HLA-restricted. Reported findings show TCR beta sequences accurately forecast HLA-A and HLA-B alleles in most subjects.

Turning to this clone: The target antigen is unknown.

The PCR ran on 60 Vbeta and 13 Jbeta primers. Repertoires were generated with immunoSEQ multiplex PCR, while TCRdb's copy carries only in-frame clones and drops some. The sample yields around 300,000 clones, roughly two thirds seen once. The CDR3 has 15 amino acids. The V segment lost 6 bases and the J segment 1 base; nucleotides outside the gene matches: 6. Germline V gene sequence: CDR1 MGHDK, CDR2 SYGVNS. The receptor comes from a female donor in good health and CMV-seronegative. This chain links TRBV25-1 with TRBJ2-1, with TRBD2 matching 7 bases. The sample consisted of PBMCs. CDR3 amino acids: CASSSAGESYNEQFF. The CDR3 DNA follows: TGTGCCAGCAGCTCCGCGGGAGAATCCTACAATGAGCAGTTCTTC.